The rows below give T cell receptor beta chains drawn from one sample of a study of cytomegalovirus exposure and HLA in healthy donors. The protocol was immunoSEQ multiplex PCR, while the TCRdb copy is restricted to in-frame clones and leaves out a portion. Altogether a few hundred thousand clones are present, more than 65% being singletons, with the ten largest covering 1.8%. Source material: PBMCs. These receptors were collected from a woman aged 30 to 39 in good health and CMV-seronegative. The conserved cysteine and the conserved F or W are not part of the CDR3 here. A D gene is named only where the DNA matches it firmly. Part of the rows lack a size; the others show once, few, many or a class for expanded clones.

clone size	V gene	D gene	J gene	CDR3 protein
-	TRBV27	TRBD2	TRBJ2-3	ASSPRTSGRTDTQY
-	TRBV4-1	-	TRBJ1-1	ASSQDQTTAVGNTEAF
-	TRBV18	TRBD1	TRBJ2-5	ASSPVRTGVQETQY
-	TRBV19	TRBD1	TRBJ1-2	ASLVGQDSLKGYT
-	TRBV7-9	-	TRBJ1-2	SSRSEGSGYT
-	TRBV7-9	-	TRBJ1-2	ASSGPSGGYT
-	TRBV7-3	-	TRBJ1-1	ASSLMQVHSNTEAF
-	TRBV6-1	-	TRBJ1-2	ASSGGSATNYGYT
-	TRBV7-2	TRBD1	TRBJ2-5	ASMDATGPWQTQY
-	TRBV6-5	TRBD2	TRBJ2-3	ASSSPSGRVQDTQY
-	TRBV5-6	-	TRBJ1-1	ASSLAQVAGTEAF
-	TRBV5-1	-	TRBJ2-5	ASSLNQLLAGETQY
once	TRBV19	-	TRBJ1-5	ASSMGFKGPGRGNQPQH
few	TRBV7-9	TRBD1	TRBJ2-7	SSSLEETGSSYEQY
-	TRBV13	-	TRBJ2-5	ASSLAREETQY
-	TRBV5-8	-	TRBJ1-2	ASSLPRRITNYGYT
few	TRBV2	TRBD2	TRBJ2-1	ASSLAAYNEQF
-	TRBV19	TRBD2	TRBJ2-1	AGSTGVQAGGQGEQF
-	TRBV6-6	TRBD1	TRBJ2-2	ASTFGTGRPGELF
few	TRBV6-5	-	TRBJ1-2	ASSWTGGYT
-	TRBV4-1	TRBD1	TRBJ2-5	ASSARDSVLQETQY
-	TRBV30	-	TRBJ2-7	ARGSSYEQY
-	TRBV30	TRBD2	TRBJ2-3	ACLGTSGSDTQY
-	TRBV11-2	TRBD2	TRBJ2-5	ASSLEYPLAGVTQY